This TCR beta chain was identified during a study of blood T cell repertoires in COVID-19. Study information: Italy, Spain and the United States were the sources of the convalescent and acute COVID-19 samples.

Original data processing: For nucleated cells, counts were estimated from reference gene primer amplification. Measured with immunoSEQ multiplex PCR; TCRdb has only the in-frame clones, and not every one. V and J calls and clone size are given by that table; D and trimming were obtained from the DNA. This table holds tens of thousands of clones, under 95% found once. This CDR3 has 14 residues. The germline V gene has CDR1 MNHEY and CDR2 SVGAGI. The V end lost 4 bases, the J end lost 6 bases, and 15 bases lay between the germline ends. Sequencing used peripheral blood. The gene calls are TRBV6-5 and TRBJ1-2; TRBD1 is a possible D gene (6 bases). This sequence was found in a man between 45 and 60 years old with acute or convalescent COVID-19. DNA of the CDR3: TGTGCCAGCAGTTCCGGGGGGGGGCGCGATGGCTACACCTTC. This sequence encodes CASSSGGGRDGYTF.